The 32 T cell receptor beta chains below all came from one sample that was sequenced in a study of T cell responses to AZD1222 COVID-19 vaccine. Sequenced by immunoSEQ multiplex PCR; TCRdb stores in-frame clones only, minus some. The repertoire includes some 280,000 clones, around 93% of them detected once, and less than 0.65% sits in the top ten. The source was peripheral blood, collected 28 days after the second AZD1222 dose. The receptors here all came from an adult who received the AZD1222 COVID-19 vaccine.

V usage is TRBV4-2 and J usage is TRBJ1-1; D not certain. V was clipped by 4 bases and J by 0 bases, with 9 bases between them. CDR3 length equals 14 residues. Germline assignment: CDR1 LGHNA and CDR2 YNFKEQ. The DNA for the CDR3 is TGTGCCAGCAGCCGTGACACCTTGAACACTGAAGCTTTCTTT. This encodes CASSRDTLNTEAFF.

A single count supports this clone. The genes are TRBV7-3 and TRBJ2-2; D remains unclear. Trimming removed 1 base from V and 1 base from J, with 4 bases in between. The CDR3 is made up of 14 amino acids. Germline V gene data show CDR1 as SGHTA and CDR2 as FQGTGA. Here the CDR3 DNA reads TGTGCCAGCAGCTTAAAACAGAACACCGGGGAGCTGTTTTTT. Amino acids: CASSLKQNTGELFF. Variable domain in full (rest from reference TRBV7-3 and TRBJ2-2): GAGVSQTPSNKVTEKGKYVELRCDPISGHTALYWYRQSLGQGPEFLIYFQGTGAADDSGLPNDRFFAVRPEGSVSTLKIQRTERGDSAVYLCASSLKQNTGELFFGEGSRLTVL.

V gene TRBV19 combines with J gene TRBJ1-5; TRBD1 matches 8 bases. This CDR3 has 18 residues. With 3 bases clipped from V and 0 bases from J, the junction kept 10 bases outside the gene matches. Germline V gene lookup returns CDR1 LNHDA and CDR2 SQIVND (reference sequence). CDR3 region: CASSIQDRGSFSNQPQHF. CDR3 DNA sequence: TGTGCCAGTAGTATCCAAGACAGGGGATCCTTTAGCAATCAGCCCCAGCATTTT.

The chain links TRBV5-1 to TRBJ1-1; D might be TRBD1 (5 bases). This CDR3 contains 14 residues. CDR1 is SGHRS and CDR2 is YFSETQ in the germline V gene. Deletions cut 3 bases from V and 1 base from J, with 10 bases between. As DNA, the CDR3 is TGCGCCAGCAGCTCCCTGGACAAGAACACTGAAGCTTTCTTT. It encodes CASSSLDKNTEAFF.

This clone is a singleton in its sample. In DNA, the CDR3 is TGTGCCAGCAGCTTACTACAGGGATCGCGGACCTTC. The encoded protein is CASSLLQGSRTF. This chain joins TRBV7-9 and TRBJ1-2, with D tentatively TRBD1 (6 bases). Trimming pared 2 bases from V and 14 bases from J, leaving 15 bases between. The V gene's germline CDR1 is SEHNR and CDR2 FQNEAQ (reference sequence). This CDR3 is 12 amino acids long.

The chain couples TRBV7-9 to TRBJ1-1, with D possibly being TRBD1 (6 bases). Looked up from germline, CDR1 is SEHNR and CDR2 is FQNEAQ (reference sequence). Trimming cost V 8 bases and J 2 bases, with 15 bases left between them. The CDR3 has 14 residues. The CDR3 loop reads CASRPTGTNTEAFF. Here the CDR3 DNA reads TGTGCCAGCCGCCCTACAGGGACTAACACTGAAGCTTTCTTT.

Worth noting for this clone: Other DNA sequences from this sample encode an identical CDR3 as well. CDR3 protein: CSAMVGYGYTF. CDR3 in DNA: TGCAGTGCTATGGTCGGTTATGGCTACACCTTC. This chain connects TRBV20-1 to TRBJ1-2; D remains unclear. Trimming removed 4 bases from V and 5 bases from J, with 8 bases in between. The germline gives CDR1 DFQATT, CDR2 SNEGSKA (reference sequence). The CDR3 runs 11 residues.

The chain combines TRBV7-9 with TRBJ1-2, with D perhaps matching TRBD1 (5 bases). Trimming removed 6 bases from V and 4 bases from J, with 9 bases in between. The CDR3 is made up of 12 amino acids. Germline CDR1 reads SEHNR; CDR2 reads FQNEAQ (reference sequence). The CDR3 sequence: CASRPDSYGYTF. The CDR3 region has the DNA TGTGCCAGCAGACCCGACAGCTATGGCTACACCTTC. Supplemented by reference TRBV7-9 and TRBJ1-2, the full variable domain reads DTGVSQNPRHKITKRGQNVTFRCDPISEHNRLYWYRQTLGQGPEFLTYFQNEAQLEKSRLLSDRFSAERPKGSFSTLEIQRTEQGDSAMYLCASRPDSYGYTFGSGTRLTVV.

The chain employs TRBV15 and TRBJ2-7; 10 bases fit TRBD1. V lost 4 bases to trimming and J lost 6 bases; unmatched junction nucleotides: 6. CDR3 length: 14 residues. CDR1 and CDR2 from the germline V gene are LNHNV and YYDKDF (reference sequence). CDR3 nucleotide sequence: TGTGCCACCAGCACCAGGACAGGGGGAGGCGAGCAGTACTTC. It is translated as CATSTRTGGGEQYF.

The V gene is TRBV3-1 (or the pseudogene TRBV3-2), the J gene TRBJ1-1; unclear D gene. CDR3 length: 13 residues. CDR1 is LGHDT and CDR2 is YNNKEL in the germline V gene (reference sequence). V was pared by 4 bases and J by 1 base, with 7 bases between. This CDR3 is CASSPAENTEAFF. CDR3 DNA: TGTGCCAGCAGCCCTGCCGAGAACACTGAAGCTTTCTTT.

This clone was seen a handful of times. The V and J genes are TRBV19 and TRBJ1-2; D uncertain. CDR3 length: 12 amino acids. The V gene's germline CDR1 is LNHDA and CDR2 SQIVND (reference sequence). Trimming pared 6 bases from V and 2 bases from J, leaving 7 bases between. For the CDR3, the DNA is TGTGCCAGTAGGTATACCAACTATGGCTACACCTTC. Its translation: CASRYTNYGYTF.

This chain links TRBV18 with TRBJ2-1; TRBD2 matches at 7 bases. The J segment lost 4 bases and the V segment lost 8 bases, leaving 17 bases of the junction unmatched. From germline, CDR1 is KGHSH and CDR2 LQKENI. The CDR3 spans 17 residues. The CDR3 here is CASRAGAHSGAYNEQFF. The DNA of the CDR3 is TGTGCCAGCAGGGCGGGAGCCCACTCAGGTGCATACAATGAGCAGTTCTTC.

V gene TRBV5-4 combines with J gene TRBJ2-1; TRBD1 might be the D (8 bases). CDR3 length: 14 amino acids. The germline V gene encodes CDR1 SGHNT and CDR2 YYREEE (reference sequence). The V and J ends lost 3 bases and 7 bases respectively, with 14 bases between them. In nucleotides, the CDR3 is TGTGCCAGCAGCTCGGACAGGGAGGGGAATGAGCAGTTCTTC. Residues: CASSSDREGNEQFF. Using reference TRBV5-4 and TRBJ2-1 for the parts outside the CDR3, the full variable domain is ETGVTQSPTHLIKTRGQQVTLRCSSQSGHNTVSWYQQALGQGPQFIFQYYREEENGRGNFPPRFSGLQFPNYSSELNVNALELDDSALYLCASSSDREGNEQFFGPGTRLTVL.

This chain joins TRBV27 and TRBJ2-4; unclear D gene. The CDR3 has 13 amino acids. Trimming removed 0 bases from V and 2 bases from J, with 2 bases in between. The germline V gene has CDR1 MNHEY and CDR2 SMNVEV (reference sequence). CDR3 sequence reads: CASSLSTKNIQYF. CDR3 bases: TGTGCCAGCAGTTTATCCACCAAAAACATTCAGTACTTC.

J is TRBJ1-2 and V is TRBV28; 7 nucleotides line up with TRBD1. V gave up 4 bases and J gave up 10 bases; unmatched junction bases: 9. Germline V gene data show CDR1 as MDHEN and CDR2 as SYDVKM. This CDR3 has 13 amino acids. The CDR3 DNA reads TGTGCCAGCAGTTCGCCCGGGACAGCCTCCTACACCTTC. Its protein product is CASSSPGTASYTF.

Worth noting for this clone: Other DNA sequences in the same sample also yield this CDR3. The chain employs TRBV7-2 and TRBJ2-7; 7 bases match TRBD2. V lost 1 base and J lost 6; bases outside the gene matches: 0. The CDR3 extends over 12 amino acids. Germline lookup yields CDR1 SGHTA and CDR2 FQGNSA. The CDR3 bases are TGTGCCAGCAGCTTAGGGGGGGGCGAGCAGTACTTC. The encoded protein is CASSLGGGEQYF.

In this sample, this clone turned up a few times. The chain employs TRBV10-3 and TRBJ2-5; D remains unclear. The V gene lost 8 bases and the J gene lost 0 bases, with 7 bases spanning the gap. This CDR3 has 12 residues. The germline V gene has CDR1 ENHRY and CDR2 SYGVKD. The CDR3 sequence is CAIGRDQETQYF. Here the CDR3 DNA reads TGTGCCATCGGAAGGGACCAAGAGACCCAGTACTTC.

The rearrangement joins TRBV20-1 to TRBJ1-1, with a possible D match to TRBD1 (5 bases). The CDR3 length is 14 residues. Trimming stripped 3 bases from V and 0 bases from J, with 11 bases between. Germline V gene data show CDR1 as DFQATT and CDR2 as SNEGSKA (reference sequence). For the CDR3, the DNA is TGCAGTGCTAGTGAGGGACCCATGAACACTGAAGCTTTCTTT. It codes for CSASEGPMNTEAFF.

The chain joins TRBV6-5 to TRBJ1-5; D gene unclear. The CDR3 has 15 residues. The V and J ends lost 2 bases and 3 bases respectively, with 11 bases between them. The germline CDR1 and CDR2 sequences are MNHEY and SVGAGI. CDR3: CASSYGLGYNQPQHF. CDR3 DNA sequence: TGTGCCAGCAGTTACGGACTCGGGTACAATCAGCCCCAGCATTTT.

The CDR3 coding sequence is TGTGCCAGCAGCCCCACTTCAGGGGTAAGAACAGATACGCAGTATTTT. Translation gives CASSPTSGVRTDTQYF. The chain is built from TRBV7-8 and TRBJ2-3; possibly TRBD1 for D (6 bases). Deletions cut 5 bases from V and 3 bases from J, with 18 bases between. This CDR3 has 16 amino acids. In germline, CDR1 is SGHVS, CDR2 FQNEAQ. The full variable domain, with the rest looked up from reference TRBV7-8 and TRBJ2-3, is GAGVSQSPRYKVAKRGQDVALRCDPISGHVSLFWYQQALGQGPEFLTYFQNEAQLDKSGLPSDRFFAERPEGSVSTLKIQRTQQEDSAVYLCASSPTSGVRTDTQYFGPGTRLTVL.

This clone was recorded only once. The chain recombines TRBV2 with TRBJ2-1; 7 bases match TRBD2. Germline values: CDR1 SNHLY, CDR2 FYNNEI. V gave up 5 bases and J gave up 4 bases; unmatched junction bases: 5. This CDR3 has 14 residues. CDR3: CASSKRDRYNEQFF. The CDR3 coding sequence is TGTGCCAGCAGTAAGCGGGACCGATACAATGAGCAGTTCTTC. The full variable domain, completed using reference TRBV2 and TRBJ2-1, is EPEVTQTPSHQVTQMGQEVILRCVPISNHLYFYWYRQILGQKVEFLVSFYNNEISEKSEIFDDQFSVERPDGSNFTLKIRSTKLEDSAMYFCASSKRDRYNEQFFGPGTRLTVL.

The genes are TRBV4-2 and TRBJ1-5; D is ambiguous. Germline V gene data show CDR1 as LGHNA and CDR2 as YNFKEQ. V lost 5 bases and J lost 2, with 7 bases in between. The CDR3 loop spans 13 amino acids. In DNA form, the CDR3 reads TGTGCCAGCAGCAAGGCAGGCAATCAGCCCCAGCATTTT. Protein: CASSKAGNQPQHF.

The chain carries TRBV5-1 and TRBJ2-1; TRBD2 agrees at 7 bases. Trimming removed 0 bases from V and 9 bases from J; junction bases left unmatched: 6. The germline V gene has CDR1 SGHRS and CDR2 YFSETQ. The CDR3 covers 14 residues. Written as DNA, the CDR3 is TGCGCCAGCAGCTTGGGTAGCGGGTCCGGTGAGCAGTTCTTC. Residues: CASSLGSGSGEQFF.

The chain employs TRBV6-5 and TRBJ2-5; D uncertain. The germline V gene has CDR1 MNHEY and CDR2 SVGAGI. This CDR3 has 14 amino acids. Trimming pared 2 bases from V and 1 base from J, leaving 8 bases between. The CDR3: CASSYRGPQETQYF. The DNA of the CDR3 is TGTGCCAGCAGTTACCGAGGACCCCAAGAGACCCAGTACTTC.

The V gene is TRBV9, the J gene TRBJ2-2; maybe TRBD2 (6 bases). Per the germline V gene, CDR1 is SGDLS and CDR2 is YYNGEE. This CDR3 contains 17 residues. V gave up 3 bases and J gave up 0 bases, with 15 bases separating them. CDR3 in amino acids: CASSEGLDFTNTGELFF. The CDR3 coding sequence is TGTGCCAGCAGCGAGGGACTGGACTTCACGAACACCGGGGAGCTGTTTTTT.

This rearrangement joins TRBV3-1 (or the pseudogene TRBV3-2) to TRBJ2-7; 9 bases map to TRBD2. This CDR3 region has 18 residues. Germline-derived CDR1 and CDR2 are LGHDT and YNNKEL (reference sequence). The V segment lost 3 bases and the J segment 5 bases; nucleotides outside the gene matches: 17. CDR3 nucleotide sequence: TGTGCCAGCAGCCAGGGGCAGGGGAGGTTAGCGGGAGCACACGAGCAGTACTTC. Its protein is CASSQGQGRLAGAHEQYF.

The chain uses TRBV20-1 and TRBJ2-1; tentatively, D is TRBD2 (5 bases). Germline CDR1 is DFQATT and CDR2 is SNEGSKA (reference sequence). The V gene lost 5 bases and the J gene lost 7 bases, with 9 bases spanning the gap. The CDR3 extends over 11 amino acids. The CDR3 is CSAGRENEQFF. CDR3 nucleotides: TGCAGTGCTGGTAGGGAGAATGAGCAGTTCTTC.

The chain uses TRBV4-3 and TRBJ1-4, with D maybe TRBD1 (6 bases). The CDR3 contains 17 residues. Germline assignment: CDR1 LGHNA and CDR2 YSLEER. V gave up 4 bases and J gave up 0 bases, with 15 bases separating them. CDR3 sequence: CASSLGAGAATNEKLFF. The CDR3 nucleotides are TGCGCCAGCAGCCTGGGGGCAGGGGCCGCAACTAATGAAAAACTGTTTTTT.

The V and J genes are TRBV3-1 (or the pseudogene TRBV3-2) and TRBJ1-3, with D possibly matching TRBD1 (5 bases). The V and J ends lost 6 bases and 0 bases respectively, with 9 bases between them. This CDR3 region has 14 residues. The V gene's germline CDR1 is LGHDT and CDR2 YNNKEL (reference sequence). CDR3 amino acids: CASSKGSSGNTIYF. Written as DNA, the CDR3 is TGTGCCAGCAGTAAGGGGAGCTCTGGAAACACCATATATTTT.

This sequence joins TRBV9 and TRBJ2-1; TRBD1 aligns across 8 bases. Germline assignment: CDR1 SGDLS and CDR2 YYNGEE. The CDR3 is 15 amino acids. With 3 bases clipped from V and 5 bases from J, the junction kept 7 bases outside the gene matches. This chain's CDR3 is CASSAQGAHHNEQFF. CDR3 nucleotides: TGTGCCAGCAGCGCCCAGGGGGCTCACCACAATGAGCAGTTCTTC.

V gene TRBV9 combines with J gene TRBJ1-1, with no clear D. From germline, CDR1 is SGDLS and CDR2 YYNGEE. This CDR3 is 14 amino acids long. The germline V and J ends were trimmed by 0 bases and 0 bases, with 6 bases remaining between them. The CDR3 nucleotides read TGTGCCAGCAGCGTAGTACCTATGAACACTGAAGCTTTCTTT. Its protein product is CASSVVPMNTEAFF.

The rearrangement links TRBV15 to TRBJ1-1, with TRBD1 matching 10 bases. The ends lost 2 bases at V and 3 bases at J; junction bases unmatched: 9. The CDR3 is 17 amino acids. The V gene's germline CDR1 is LNHNV and CDR2 YYDKDF (reference sequence). The CDR3 DNA reads as TGTGCCACCAGCAGACTCGGGACAGGGGCTGCGGACACTGAAGCTTTCTTT. The encoded protein is CATSRLGTGAADTEAFF.